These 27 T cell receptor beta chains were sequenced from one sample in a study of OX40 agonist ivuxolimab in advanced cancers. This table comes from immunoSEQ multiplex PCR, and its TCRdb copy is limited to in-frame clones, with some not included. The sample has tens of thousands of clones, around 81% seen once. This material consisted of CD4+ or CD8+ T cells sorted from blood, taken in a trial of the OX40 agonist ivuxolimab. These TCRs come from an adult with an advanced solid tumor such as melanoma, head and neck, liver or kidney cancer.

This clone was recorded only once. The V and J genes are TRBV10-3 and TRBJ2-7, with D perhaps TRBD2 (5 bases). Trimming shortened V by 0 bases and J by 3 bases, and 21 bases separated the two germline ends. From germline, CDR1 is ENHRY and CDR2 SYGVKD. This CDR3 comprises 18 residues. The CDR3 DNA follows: TGTGCCATCAGTGAGTCGTCCGTTATTCTGTCTCGGGACTACGAGCAGTACTTC. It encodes CAISESSVILSRDYEQYF.

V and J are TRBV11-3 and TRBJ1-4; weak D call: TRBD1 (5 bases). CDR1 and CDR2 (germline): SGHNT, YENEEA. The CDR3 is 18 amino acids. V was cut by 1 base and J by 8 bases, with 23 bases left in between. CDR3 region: CASSLGLRDGAGGEKLFF. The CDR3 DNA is TGTGCCAGCAGCTTAGGCCTCCGGGACGGAGCCGGAGGAGAAAAACTGTTTTTT.

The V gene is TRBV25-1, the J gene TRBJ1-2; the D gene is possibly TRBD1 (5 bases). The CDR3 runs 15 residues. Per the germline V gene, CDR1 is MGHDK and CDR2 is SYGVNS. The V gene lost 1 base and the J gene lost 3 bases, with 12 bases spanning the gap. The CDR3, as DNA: TGTGCCAGCAGTGAATTCGGAGACAGCTACTATGGCTACACCTTC. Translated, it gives CASSEFGDSYYGYTF.

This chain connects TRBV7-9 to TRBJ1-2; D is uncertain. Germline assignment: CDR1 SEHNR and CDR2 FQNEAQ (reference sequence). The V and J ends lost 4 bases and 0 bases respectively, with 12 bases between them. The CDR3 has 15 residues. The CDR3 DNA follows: TGTGCCAGCAGCTCCGGGAGCCAGGCTAACTATGGCTACACCTTC. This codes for CASSSGSQANYGYTF.

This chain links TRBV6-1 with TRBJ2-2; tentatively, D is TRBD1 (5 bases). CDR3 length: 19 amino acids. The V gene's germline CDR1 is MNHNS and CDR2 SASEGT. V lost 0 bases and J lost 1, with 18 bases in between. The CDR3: CASSEALHRQGLNTGELFF. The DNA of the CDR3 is TGTGCCAGCAGTGAAGCGCTTCATCGGCAGGGATTGAACACCGGGGAGCTGTTTTTT.

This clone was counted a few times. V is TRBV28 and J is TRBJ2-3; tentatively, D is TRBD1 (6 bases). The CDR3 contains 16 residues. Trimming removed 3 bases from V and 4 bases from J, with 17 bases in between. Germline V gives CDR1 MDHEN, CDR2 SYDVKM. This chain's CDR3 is CASSFLTGMIADTQYF. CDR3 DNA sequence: TGTGCCAGCAGTTTTCTTACAGGGATGATCGCAGATACGCAGTATTTT.

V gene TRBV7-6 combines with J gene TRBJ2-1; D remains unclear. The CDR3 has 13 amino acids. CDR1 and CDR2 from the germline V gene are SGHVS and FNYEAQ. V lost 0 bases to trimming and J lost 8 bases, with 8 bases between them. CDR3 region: CASSLAQVYEQFF. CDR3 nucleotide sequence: TGTGCCAGCAGCTTAGCGCAGGTCTATGAGCAGTTCTTC.

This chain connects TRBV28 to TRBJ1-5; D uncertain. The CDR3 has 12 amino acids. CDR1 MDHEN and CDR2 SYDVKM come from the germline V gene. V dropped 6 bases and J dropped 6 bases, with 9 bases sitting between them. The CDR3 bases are TGTGCCAGCAGAGACGGGAGTCAGCCCCAGCATTTT. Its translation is CASRDGSQPQHF.

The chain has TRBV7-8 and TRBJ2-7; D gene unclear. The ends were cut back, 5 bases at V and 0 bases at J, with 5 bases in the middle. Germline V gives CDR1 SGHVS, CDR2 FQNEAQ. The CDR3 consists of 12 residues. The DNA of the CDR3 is TGTGCCAGCAGCCTTAGCTCCTACGAGCAGTACTTC. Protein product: CASSLSSYEQYF.

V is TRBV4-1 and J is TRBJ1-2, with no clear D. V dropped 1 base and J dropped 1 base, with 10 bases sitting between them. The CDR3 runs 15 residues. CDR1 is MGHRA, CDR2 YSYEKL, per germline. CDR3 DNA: TGCGCCAGCAGCCAAGTCTCCGAGGGTAACTATGGCTACACCTTC. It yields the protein CASSQVSEGNYGYTF.

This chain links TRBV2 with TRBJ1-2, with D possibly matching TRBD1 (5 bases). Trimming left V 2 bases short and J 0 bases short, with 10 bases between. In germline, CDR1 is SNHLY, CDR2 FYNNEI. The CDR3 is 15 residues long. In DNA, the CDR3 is TGTGCCAGCAGTGAATGGACATCCTCTAACTATGGCTACACCTTC. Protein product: CASSEWTSSNYGYTF.

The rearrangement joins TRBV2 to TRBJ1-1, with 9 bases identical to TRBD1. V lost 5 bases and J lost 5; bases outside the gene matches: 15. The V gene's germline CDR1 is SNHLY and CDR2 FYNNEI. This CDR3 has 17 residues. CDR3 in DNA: TGTGCCAGCAGTCGACAGGGGGTTACAATGCTGGGGACTGAAGCTTTCTTT. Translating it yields CASSRQGVTMLGTEAFF.

This CDR3 reads CASSQDSLGGETQYF. In DNA, the CDR3 is TGTGCCAGCAGCCAGGACAGCCTAGGGGGAGAGACCCAGTACTTC. The genes are TRBV9 and TRBJ2-5; weak D call: TRBD1 (6 bases). CDR3 length: 15 amino acids. The V end lost 4 bases, the J end lost 4 bases, and 17 bases lay between the germline ends. Germline V gene sequence: CDR1 SGDLS, CDR2 YYNGEE.

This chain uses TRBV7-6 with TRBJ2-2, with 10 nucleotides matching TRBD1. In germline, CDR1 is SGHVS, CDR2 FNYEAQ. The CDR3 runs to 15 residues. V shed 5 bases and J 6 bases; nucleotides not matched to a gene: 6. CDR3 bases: TGTGCCAGCAGCATAGGGACAGGGGTCCCCGGGGAGCTGTTTTTT. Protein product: CASSIGTGVPGELFF. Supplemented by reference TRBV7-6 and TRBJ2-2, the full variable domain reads GAGVSQSPRYKVTKRGQDVALRCDPISGHVSLYWYRQALGQGPEFLTYFNYEAQQDKSGLPNDRFSAERPEGSISTLTIQRTEQRDSAMYRCASSIGTGVPGELFFGEGSRLTVL.

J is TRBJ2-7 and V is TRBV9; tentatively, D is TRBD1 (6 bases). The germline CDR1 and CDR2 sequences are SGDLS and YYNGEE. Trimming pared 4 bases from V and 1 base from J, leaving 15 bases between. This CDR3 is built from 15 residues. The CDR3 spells CASSPGETPSYEQYF. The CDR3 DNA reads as TGTGCCAGCAGCCCAGGGGAGACGCCGTCCTACGAGCAGTACTTC.

The CDR3 DNA sequence: TGTGCCAGCAGCCCCGGGGGGGGATTGAACACTGAAGCTTTCTTT. This encodes CASSPGGGLNTEAFF. The genes are TRBV6-6 and TRBJ1-1; D possibly corresponds to TRBD1 (5 bases). The germline V and J ends were trimmed by 6 bases and 0 bases, with 14 bases remaining between them. The CDR3 is made up of 15 amino acids. Germline V gene data show CDR1 as MNHNY and CDR2 as SVGAGI (reference sequence).

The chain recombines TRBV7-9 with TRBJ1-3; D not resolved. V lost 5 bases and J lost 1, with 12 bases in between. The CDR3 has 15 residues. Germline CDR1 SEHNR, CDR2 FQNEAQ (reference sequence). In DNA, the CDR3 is TGTGCCAGCAGCCCACCATCGTCTTCTGGAAACACCATATATTTT. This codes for CASSPPSSSGNTIYF.

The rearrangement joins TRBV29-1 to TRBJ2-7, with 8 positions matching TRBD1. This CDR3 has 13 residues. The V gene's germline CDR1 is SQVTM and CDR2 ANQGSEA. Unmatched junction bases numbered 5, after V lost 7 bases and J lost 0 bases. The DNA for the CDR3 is TGCAGCGCCGCCGGGACAGGCTCCTACGAGCAGTACTTC. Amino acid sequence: CSAAGTGSYEQYF.

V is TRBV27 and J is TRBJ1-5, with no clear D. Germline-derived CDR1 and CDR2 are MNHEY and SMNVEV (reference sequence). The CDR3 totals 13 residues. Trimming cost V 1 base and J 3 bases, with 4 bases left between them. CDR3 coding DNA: TGTGCCAGCAGTTTATATTTCAATCAGCCCCAGCATTTT. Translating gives CASSLYFNQPQHF.

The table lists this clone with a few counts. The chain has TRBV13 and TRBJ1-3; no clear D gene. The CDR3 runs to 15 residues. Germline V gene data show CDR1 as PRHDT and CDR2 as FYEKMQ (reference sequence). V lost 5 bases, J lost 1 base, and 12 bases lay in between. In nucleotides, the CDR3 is TGTGCCAGCAGCCCCCTTGGGGAGTCTGGAAACACCATATATTTT. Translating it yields CASSPLGESGNTIYF.

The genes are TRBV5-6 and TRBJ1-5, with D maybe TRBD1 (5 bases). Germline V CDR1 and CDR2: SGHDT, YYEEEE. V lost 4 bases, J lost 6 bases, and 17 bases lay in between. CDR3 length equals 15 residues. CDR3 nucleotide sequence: TGTGCCAGCAGCCCTGCTGGGGGACGGGGTCAGCCCCAGCATTTT. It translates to CASSPAGGRGQPQHF.

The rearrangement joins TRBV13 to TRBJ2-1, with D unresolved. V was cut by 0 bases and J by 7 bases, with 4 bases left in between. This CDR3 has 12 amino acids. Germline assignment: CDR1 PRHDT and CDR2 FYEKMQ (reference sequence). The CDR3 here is CASSLGANEQFF. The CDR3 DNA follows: TGTGCCAGCAGCTTAGGGGCGAATGAGCAGTTCTTC.

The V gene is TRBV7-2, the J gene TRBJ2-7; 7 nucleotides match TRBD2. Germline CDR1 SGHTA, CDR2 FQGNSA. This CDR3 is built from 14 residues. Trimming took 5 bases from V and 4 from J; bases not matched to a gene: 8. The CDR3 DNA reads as TGTGCCAGCAGCCCGGGGGGTTACGGATACGAGCAGTACTTC. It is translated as CASSPGGYGYEQYF.

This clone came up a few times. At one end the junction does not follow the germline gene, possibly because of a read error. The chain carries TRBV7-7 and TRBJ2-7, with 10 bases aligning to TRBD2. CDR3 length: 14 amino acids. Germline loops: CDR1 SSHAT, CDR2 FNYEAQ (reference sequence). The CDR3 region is CASSPRTSGYEQYF. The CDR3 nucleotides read TGTGCTAGCAGCCCACGGACTAGCGGCTACGAGCAGTACTTC.

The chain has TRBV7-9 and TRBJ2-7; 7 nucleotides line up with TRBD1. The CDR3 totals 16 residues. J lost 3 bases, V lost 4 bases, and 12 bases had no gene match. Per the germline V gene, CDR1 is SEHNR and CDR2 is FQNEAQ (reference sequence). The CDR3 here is CASSSPDRDRNYEQYF. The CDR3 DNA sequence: TGTGCCAGCAGCTCCCCCGACAGGGATCGGAACTACGAGCAGTACTTC.

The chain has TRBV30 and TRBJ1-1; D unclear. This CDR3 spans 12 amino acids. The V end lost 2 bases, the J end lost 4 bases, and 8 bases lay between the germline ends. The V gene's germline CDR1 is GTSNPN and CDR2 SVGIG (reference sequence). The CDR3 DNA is TGTGCCTGGAGTCCGGGCGGCACTGAAGCTTTCTTT. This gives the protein CAWSPGGTEAFF.

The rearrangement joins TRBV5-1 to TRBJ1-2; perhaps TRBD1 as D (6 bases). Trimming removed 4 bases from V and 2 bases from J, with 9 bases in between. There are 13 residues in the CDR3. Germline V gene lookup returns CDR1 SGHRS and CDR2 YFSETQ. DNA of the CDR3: TGCGCCAGCAGCCTGGACAGAAACTATGGCTACACCTTC. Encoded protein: CASSLDRNYGYTF.